This T cell receptor beta chain was recovered during a study of liver allograft versus peripheral blood T cells. Overall study context: In transplanted livers, T cell receptor repertoires were compared with those found in the recipients' peripheral blood. General study findings and limits: Peripheral blood T cell receptor repertoires reportedly differed from those found within liver allografts.

There are 14 residues in the CDR3. Germline CDR1 and CDR2: SGHTA and FQGNSA. TCRdb fed the reads into MiXCR, producing one record per CDR3 protein. The table includes 8,500 to 9,500 distinct CDR3 sequences, around 21% detected once. Remarks on this clonotype: The target antigen is unknown. A junction boundary mismatches the germline segment, possibly from a read error.

V usage is TRBV7-2 and J usage is TRBJ1-4; D is uncertain. This TCR came from a human patient who had a liver transplant. The T cells may partly be graft donor cells. Here the CDR3 reads CASRPSTFGEKLLF. The CDR3 DNA follows: TGTGCCAGCAGACCGAGTACATTTGGGGAAAAACTGTTATTT.